This T cell receptor beta chain was sequenced in a study of T cell responses to AZD1222 COVID-19 vaccine. V lost 3 bases to trimming and J lost 4 bases, with 7 bases between them. From germline, CDR1 is ENHRY and CDR2 SYGVKD. This CDR3 contains 12 residues. TCRdb's table, derived via immunoSEQ multiplex PCR, lists solely in-frame clones and lacks some. The data hold 110,000 to 150,000 clones, with 92% observed a single time. The sample in question was peripheral blood, obtained on day 0 of AZD1222 vaccination. This clonotype was sampled from an adult in good health. J is TRBJ2-7 and V is TRBV10-3, with D hard to call. The CDR3 loop reads CAISDTNYEQYF. In DNA form, the CDR3 reads TGTGCCATCAGTGACACGAATTACGAGCAGTACTTC.